The 26 T cell receptor beta chains given below trace back to one sample, sequenced in a study of CD8 T cells in ankylosing spondylitis. Using its own MiXCR run on the 5' RACE reads, TCRdb lists one record per CDR3 protein. The table records about 240,000 distinct CDR3 sequences, approximately 11% of them present only once. The sample comprised blood, either unsorted or a sorted T cell fraction (not recorded which). Receptor source: a male donor with ankylosing spondylitis or in good health (not recorded which).

J is TRBJ2-5 and V is TRBV7-9, with D unclear. The V end was cut by 0 bases, the J end by 2 bases, with 7 bases between. CDR1 is SEHNR, CDR2 FQNEAQ, per germline (reference sequence). This CDR3 contains 14 residues. The CDR3 loop reads CASSLASFQETQYF. The CDR3 region has the DNA TGTGCCAGCAGCTTAGCGAGTTTTCAAGAGACCCAGTACTTC.

This clonotype was observed a few times. This sequence joins TRBV11-2 and TRBJ2-5; 7 bases map to TRBD2. CDR3 length: 14 residues. The V gene end was trimmed by 5 bases and the J gene end by 7 bases; junction bases not matched to a gene: 10. From germline, CDR1 is SGHAT and CDR2 FQNNGV. Here the CDR3 reads CASSPVGGEGTQYF. CDR3 coding DNA: TGTGCCAGCAGCCCAGTGGGGGGGGAGGGGACCCAGTACTTC.

Ten or more counts support this clonotype. The chain combines TRBV5-1 with TRBJ2-5; the D gene could be TRBD1 or TRBD2 (5 bases each). Trimming left V 4 bases short and J 1 base short, with 14 bases between. This CDR3 region has 15 residues. CDR1 SGHRS and CDR2 YFSETQ come from the germline V gene. This CDR3 is CASSESPGTQETQYF. Here the CDR3 DNA reads TGCGCCAGCAGCGAATCGCCGGGGACCCAAGAGACCCAGTACTTC.

V is TRBV12-3 or TRBV12-4 and J is TRBJ1-5; 8 positions agree with TRBD1. The CDR3 is 13 residues long. V trimming: 6 bases; J trimming: 7 bases; junction bases outside the gene matches: 5. The CDR3 nucleotides read TGTGCCAGCAGCGACAGGGGTGGGCAGCCCCAGCATTTT. Its translation: CASSDRGGQPQHF.

This clonotype came up many times. The chain has TRBV11-2 and TRBJ1-2; D gene ambiguous. CDR1 and CDR2 (germline): SGHAT, FQNNGV. CDR3 size: 13 residues. The germline V and J ends were trimmed by 6 bases and 2 bases, with 10 bases remaining between them. The chain's CDR3 is CASRSTGNYGYTF. The CDR3 bases are TGTGCCAGCAGATCTACGGGGAACTATGGCTACACCTTC.

This clonotype has more than one count but fewer than ten. CDR3 amino acids: CASSPGRRSYNEQFF. The CDR3 region has the DNA TGTGCCAGCAGCCCAGGCCGCCGCTCCTACAATGAGCAGTTCTTC. This chain links TRBV12-3 or TRBV12-4 with TRBJ2-1; D call uncertain. Deletions cut 6 bases from V and 0 bases from J, with 12 bases between. The CDR3 is 15 amino acids.

The CDR3 loop reads CASSPGTENNEQFF. The DNA of the CDR3 is TGCGCCAGCAGCCCCGGGACAGAAAACAATGAGCAGTTCTTC. This chain connects TRBV5-1 to TRBJ2-1, with 7 positions matching TRBD1. CDR1 SGHRS and CDR2 YFSETQ come from the germline V gene. This CDR3 spans 14 amino acids. V lost 4 bases to trimming and J lost 5 bases; unmatched junction nucleotides: 6. Filled out from reference TRBV5-1 and TRBJ2-1, the complete variable domain reads KAGVTQTPRYLIKTRGQQVTLSCSPISGHRSVSWYQQTPGQGLQFLFEYFSETQRNKGNFPGRFSGRQFSNSRSEMNVSTLELGDSALYLCASSPGTENNEQFFGPGTRLTVL.

The table lists this clonotype with many counts. The V and J genes are TRBV4-1 and TRBJ2-1; no definite D call. CDR1 and CDR2 from the germline V gene are MGHRA and YSYEKL. The CDR3 runs 15 residues. V dropped 0 bases and J dropped 3 bases, with 9 bases sitting between them. CDR3: CASSQDRQYYNEQFF. CDR3 nucleotide sequence: TGCGCCAGCAGCCAAGATAGGCAATACTACAATGAGCAGTTCTTC.

This clonotype was picked up many times. The chain combines TRBV29-1 with TRBJ2-3; no definite D call. V lost 7 bases, J lost 7 bases, and 9 bases lay in between. The CDR3 is made up of 10 amino acids. Germline V gives CDR1 SQVTM, CDR2 ANQGSEA. DNA for the CDR3: TGCAGCGGGACGAGGAATACGCAGTATTTT. Amino acid sequence: CSGTRNTQYF.

This sequence joins TRBV25-1 and TRBJ1-2; D remains ambiguous. Germline V gene sequence: CDR1 MGHDK, CDR2 SYGVNS. V dropped 5 bases and J dropped 3 bases, with 13 bases sitting between them. The CDR3 extends over 14 amino acids. CDR3 in amino acids: CASSPQGSDYGYTF. The CDR3 DNA sequence: TGTGCCAGCAGTCCCCAAGGCTCGGACTATGGCTACACCTTC.

The sample holds many counts of this clonotype. The V gene is TRBV19, the J gene TRBJ2-1, with 9 bases aligning to TRBD1. V lost 0 bases to trimming and J lost 6 bases; unmatched junction nucleotides: 6. The V gene's germline CDR1 is LNHDA and CDR2 SQIVND (reference sequence). The CDR3 spans 16 residues. CDR3 in DNA: TGTGCCAGTAGTATAGACGGGACAGGGATTTCCAATGAGCAGTTCTTC. Residues: CASSIDGTGISNEQFF. The variable domain in full, completed from reference TRBV19 and TRBJ2-1, reads DGGITQSPKYLFRKEGQNVTLSCEQNLNHDAMYWYRQDPGQGLRLIYYSQIVNDFQKGDIAEGYSVSREKKESFPLTVTSAQKNPTAFYLCASSIDGTGISNEQFFGPGTRLTVL.

This clonotype has a count of ten or more. The rearrangement joins TRBV5-1 to TRBJ1-1; the D gene is possibly TRBD1 (6 bases). CDR3 length: 14 amino acids. Trimming pared 0 bases from V and 10 bases from J, leaving 16 bases between. Germline values: CDR1 SGHRS, CDR2 YFSETQ. CDR3 sequence (DNA): TGCGCCAGCAGCTTGGCAACAGGGAGCGATGGAGCTTTCTTT. Protein: CASSLATGSDGAFF.

This clonotype was seen ten or more times. The rearrangement joins TRBV6-5 to TRBJ1-2, with no clear D. Germline values: CDR1 MNHEY, CDR2 SVGAGI. This CDR3 comprises 13 residues. V was cut by 0 bases and J by 8 bases, with 10 bases left in between. The CDR3 DNA reads TGTGCCAGCAGTTACTCGCGGGATCAAGGCTACACCTTC. Its translation: CASSYSRDQGYTF.

This clonotype was recorded many times. This chain connects TRBV12-3 or TRBV12-4 to TRBJ1-1; D may be TRBD1 (6 bases). The CDR3 is made up of 14 amino acids. Trimming shortened V by 10 bases and J by 0 bases, and 15 bases separated the two germline ends. The CDR3 here is CATTGGQVNTEAFF. Here the CDR3 DNA reads TGTGCCACCACCGGGGGGCAAGTGAACACTGAAGCTTTCTTT.

This clonotype was counted between two and nine times. This may be a read error, as it is one base from a much larger clone. The chain uses TRBV6-4 and TRBJ2-1, with 11 nucleotides matching TRBD1. J was trimmed by 13 bases and V by 6 bases; bases with no gene match: 11. CDR1 is MRHNA, CDR2 SNTAGT, per germline. This CDR3 is 14 amino acids long. The CDR3 sequence: CASSRTGGAARQFF. The CDR3, as DNA: TGTGCCAGCAGCAGGACAGGGGGCGCGGCCAGACAGTTCTTC.

This clonotype was picked up a small number of times. The V and J genes are TRBV9 and TRBJ2-7; 11 nucleotides align to TRBD1. J gave up 6 bases and V 0 bases, and 5 bases lay outside the gene matches. Germline CDR1 and CDR2: SGDLS and YYNGEE. This CDR3 region has 15 residues. CDR3 sequence (DNA): TGTGCCAGCAGCGTAGCGGGACAGGGGGGGACCGAGCAGTACTTC. Its translation: CASSVAGQGGTEQYF.

The table lists this clonotype with many counts. The CDR3 here is CASSDGLAAYNEQFF. In nucleotides, the CDR3 is TGTGCCAGCAGTGATGGCCTAGCGGCCTACAATGAGCAGTTCTTC. V and J are TRBV2 and TRBJ2-1; 7 bases are a match to TRBD2. The CDR3 is made up of 15 amino acids. Germline CDR1 and CDR2: SNHLY and FYNNEI. V lost 3 bases to trimming and J lost 2 bases; unmatched junction nucleotides: 4.

This clonotype has ten or more counts. The chain is built from TRBV12-3 or TRBV12-4 and TRBJ1-1; D remains ambiguous. This CDR3 region has 14 residues. V lost 5 bases and J 6 bases, leaving 16 bases between the germline ends. The CDR3 region is CASSAYEGASEAFF. DNA of the CDR3: TGTGCCAGCAGTGCATATGAGGGCGCGTCTGAAGCTTTCTTT.

This clonotype was found many times. The gene calls are TRBV5-1 and TRBJ2-7; D may be TRBD2 (6 bases). The CDR3 spans 13 residues. CDR1 and CDR2 (germline): SGHRS, YFSETQ. V lost 5 bases and J lost 3, with 12 bases in between. The CDR3, as DNA: TGCGCCAGCAGGAGGGGAGGAGTCTACGAGCAGTACTTC. Protein sequence: CASRRGGVYEQYF. The full variable domain, with the rest looked up from reference TRBV5-1 and TRBJ2-7, is KAGVTQTPRYLIKTRGQQVTLSCSPISGHRSVSWYQQTPGQGLQFLFEYFSETQRNKGNFPGRFSGRQFSNSRSEMNVSTLELGDSALYLCASRRGGVYEQYFGPGTRLTVT.

This clonotype was detected many times. The chain links TRBV5-5 to TRBJ1-2, with 11 bases matching TRBD1. V trimming: 1 base; J trimming: 6 bases; junction bases outside the gene matches: 11. Per germline, CDR1 SGHKS and CDR2 YYEKEE (reference sequence). The CDR3 sequence is 17 residues long. The CDR3 region has the DNA TGTGCCAGCAGCTTGTCCCGAAGGACAGGGGGCGAAAATGGCTACACCTTC. Amino acid sequence: CASSLSRRTGGENGYTF.

The sample holds many counts of this clonotype. The chain is built from TRBV5-1 and TRBJ2-3; possibly TRBD1 for D (5 bases). Trimming removed 4 bases from V and 0 bases from J, with 15 bases in between. The CDR3 consists of 16 residues. The V gene's germline CDR1 is SGHRS and CDR2 YFSETQ. The CDR3 nucleotides are TGCGCCAGCAGCCCAAAACAGGCCTCTAGCACAGATACGCAGTATTTT. This translates into CASSPKQASSTDTQYF.

The sample holds a few counts of this clonotype. This chain uses TRBV6-1 with TRBJ2-7, with 13 bases identical to TRBD2. Losses at the gene ends were 5 bases for V and 6 bases for J; bases not matched to a gene: 10. CDR3 length: 16 residues. Germline assignment: CDR1 MNHNS and CDR2 SASEGT. The CDR3 loop reads CASSTLTSGGPGEQYF. The CDR3 DNA sequence: TGTGCCAGCAGTACACTGACTAGCGGGGGGCCCGGCGAGCAGTACTTC.

This clonotype was found a few times. The gene calls are TRBV5-5 and TRBJ1-5; 12 positions match TRBD1. This CDR3 region has 18 residues. Germline values: CDR1 SGHKS, CDR2 YYEKEE (reference sequence). Trimming removed 4 bases from V and 2 bases from J; junction bases left unmatched: 10. CDR3 DNA sequence: TGTGCCAGCAGCACCGGGACAGGGGGCGCCCGGGGCAATCAGCCCCAGCATTTT. Translating it yields CASSTGTGGARGNQPQHF.

This clonotype appeared many times. The chain links TRBV7-2 to TRBJ2-5, with unresolved D. The germline CDR1 and CDR2 sequences are SGHTA and FQGNSA. The CDR3 consists of 12 residues. The V and J ends lost 3 bases and 5 bases respectively, with 7 bases between them. CDR3: CASSFSRETQYF. Here the CDR3 DNA reads TGTGCCAGCAGCTTTTCGAGGGAGACCCAGTACTTC.

This clonotype was seen repeatedly, ten times or more. The CDR3 sequence is CASSLQEYYEQYF. Here the CDR3 DNA reads TGCGCCAGCAGCTTGCAGGAGTACTACGAGCAGTACTTC. The gene calls are TRBV5-1 and TRBJ2-7; no clear D gene. Trimming took off 1 base at V and 3 bases at J, with 8 bases between the two ends. Germline CDR1 SGHRS, CDR2 YFSETQ. The CDR3 extends over 13 amino acids.

This clonotype has a handful of counts. V is TRBV3-1 and J is TRBJ2-2; TRBD2 is a possible D gene (5 bases). V gave up 1 base and J gave up 2 bases, with 5 bases separating them. CDR1 and CDR2 from the germline V gene are LGHDT and YNNKEL (reference sequence). There are 14 residues in the CDR3. The CDR3 sequence is CASSQGTNTGELFF. The CDR3 DNA is TGTGCCAGCAGCCAAGGGACTAACACCGGGGAGCTGTTTTTT. Based on the CDR3 plus reference TRBV3-1 and TRBJ2-2, the full variable domain is DTAVSQTPKYLVTQMGNDKSIKCEQNLGHDTMYWYKQDSKKFLKIMFSYNNKELIINETVPNRFSPKSPDKAHLNLHINSLELGDSAVYFCASSQGTNTGELFFGEGSRLTVL.